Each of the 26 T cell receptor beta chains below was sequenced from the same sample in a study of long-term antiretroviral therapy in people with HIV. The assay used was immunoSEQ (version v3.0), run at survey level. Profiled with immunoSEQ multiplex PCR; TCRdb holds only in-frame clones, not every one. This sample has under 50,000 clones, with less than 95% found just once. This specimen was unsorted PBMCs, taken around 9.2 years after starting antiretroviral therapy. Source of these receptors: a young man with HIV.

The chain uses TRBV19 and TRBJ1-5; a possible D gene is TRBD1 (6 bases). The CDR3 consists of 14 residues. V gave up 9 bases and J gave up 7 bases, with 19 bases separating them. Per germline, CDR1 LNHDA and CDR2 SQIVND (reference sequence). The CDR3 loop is CASGTGYLRQPQHF. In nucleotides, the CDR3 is TGTGCCAGCGGAACAGGGTACCTTAGGCAGCCCCAGCATTTT.

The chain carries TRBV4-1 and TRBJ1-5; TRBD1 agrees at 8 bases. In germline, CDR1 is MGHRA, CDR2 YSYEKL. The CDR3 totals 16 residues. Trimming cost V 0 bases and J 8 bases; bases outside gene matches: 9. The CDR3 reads CASSQDWQGAEKPQHF. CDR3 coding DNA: TGCGCCAGCAGCCAAGATTGGCAGGGGGCCGAAAAGCCCCAGCATTTT.

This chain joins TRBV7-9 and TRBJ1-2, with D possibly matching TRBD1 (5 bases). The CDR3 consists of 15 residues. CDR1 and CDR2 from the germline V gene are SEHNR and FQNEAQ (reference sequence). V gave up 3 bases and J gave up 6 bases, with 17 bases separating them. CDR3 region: CASSFDKGRVDGYTF. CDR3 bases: TGTGCCAGCAGCTTTGACAAGGGGAGAGTGGATGGCTACACCTTC.

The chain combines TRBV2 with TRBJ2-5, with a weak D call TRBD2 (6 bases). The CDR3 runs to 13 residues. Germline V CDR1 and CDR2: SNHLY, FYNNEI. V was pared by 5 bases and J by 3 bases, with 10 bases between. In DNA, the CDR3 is TGTGCCAGCAGTTACACGGGAGAAGAGACCCAGTACTTC. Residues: CASSYTGEETQYF. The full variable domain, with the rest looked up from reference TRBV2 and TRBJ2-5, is EPEVTQTPSHQVTQMGQEVILRCVPISNHLYFYWYRQILGQKVEFLVSFYNNEISEKSEIFDDQFSVERPDGSNFTLKIRSTKLEDSAMYFCASSYTGEETQYFGPGTRLLVL.

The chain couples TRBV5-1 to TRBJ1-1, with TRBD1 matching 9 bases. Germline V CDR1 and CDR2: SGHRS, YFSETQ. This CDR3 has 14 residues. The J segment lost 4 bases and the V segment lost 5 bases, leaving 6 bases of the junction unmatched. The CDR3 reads CASRQQGAFTEAFF. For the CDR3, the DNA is TGCGCCAGCAGGCAACAGGGGGCTTTCACTGAAGCTTTCTTT.

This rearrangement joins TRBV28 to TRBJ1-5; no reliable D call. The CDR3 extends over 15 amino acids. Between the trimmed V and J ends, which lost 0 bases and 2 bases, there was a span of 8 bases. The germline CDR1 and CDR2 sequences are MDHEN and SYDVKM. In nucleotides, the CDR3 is TGTGCCAGCAGTTTATGGGGGTCTGGCAATCAGCCCCAGCATTTT. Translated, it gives CASSLWGSGNQPQHF.

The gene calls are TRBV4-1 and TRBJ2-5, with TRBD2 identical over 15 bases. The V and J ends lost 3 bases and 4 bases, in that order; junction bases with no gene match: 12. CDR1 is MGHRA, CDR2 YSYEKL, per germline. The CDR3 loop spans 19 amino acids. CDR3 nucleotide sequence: TGCGCCAGCAGCCACGAAACCCTTGGACTAGCGGGGGGGCGAGAGACCCAGTACTTC. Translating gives CASSHETLGLAGGRETQYF.

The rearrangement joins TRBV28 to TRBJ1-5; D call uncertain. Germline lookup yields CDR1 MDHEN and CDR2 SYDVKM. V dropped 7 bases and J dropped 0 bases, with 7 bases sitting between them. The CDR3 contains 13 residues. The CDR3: CASNKDSNQPQHF. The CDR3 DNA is TGTGCCAGCAACAAGGATAGCAATCAGCCCCAGCATTTT.

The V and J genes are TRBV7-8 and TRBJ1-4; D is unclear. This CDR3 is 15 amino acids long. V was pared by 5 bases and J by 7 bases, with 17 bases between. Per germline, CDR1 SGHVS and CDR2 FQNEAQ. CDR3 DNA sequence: TGTGCCAGCAGCCCCCGGGAGCCCGCCGGTGAAAAACTGTTTTTT. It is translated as CASSPREPAGEKLFF.

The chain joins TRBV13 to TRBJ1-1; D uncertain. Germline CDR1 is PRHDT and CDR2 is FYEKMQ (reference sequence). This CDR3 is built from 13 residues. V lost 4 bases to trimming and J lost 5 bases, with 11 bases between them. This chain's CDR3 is CASSSYGETEAFF. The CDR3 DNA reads TGTGCCAGCAGCTCCTACGGAGAAACTGAAGCTTTCTTT.

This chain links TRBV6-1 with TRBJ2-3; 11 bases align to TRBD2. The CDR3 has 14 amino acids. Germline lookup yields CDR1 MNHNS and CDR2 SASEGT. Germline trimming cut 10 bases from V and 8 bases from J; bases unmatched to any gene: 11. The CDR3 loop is CATTLGTSGSTQYF. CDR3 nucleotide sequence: TGTGCCACCACTCTAGGGACTAGCGGTAGTACGCAGTATTTT.

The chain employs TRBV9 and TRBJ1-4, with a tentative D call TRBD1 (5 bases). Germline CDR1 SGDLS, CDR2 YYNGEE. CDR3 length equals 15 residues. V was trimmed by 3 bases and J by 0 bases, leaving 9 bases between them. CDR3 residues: CASSGGDPTNEKLFF. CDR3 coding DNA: TGTGCCAGCAGCGGGGGGGATCCAACTAATGAAAAACTGTTTTTT.

CDR3 sequence reads: CASSLSGQETQYF. Written as DNA, the CDR3 is TGTGCCAGCAGCTTGAGCGGACAAGAGACCCAGTACTTC. The chain has TRBV5-4 and TRBJ2-5, with D possibly TRBD2 on 5 matching bases. The germline gives CDR1 SGHNT, CDR2 YYREEE (reference sequence). The V end was cut by 1 base, the J end by 2 bases, with 6 bases between. The CDR3 contains 13 residues.

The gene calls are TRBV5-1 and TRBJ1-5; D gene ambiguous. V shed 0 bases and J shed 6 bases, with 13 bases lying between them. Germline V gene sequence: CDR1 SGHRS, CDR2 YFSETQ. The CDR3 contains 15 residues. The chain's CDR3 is CASSLEGSGTQPQHF. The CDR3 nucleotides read TGCGCCAGCAGCTTGGAAGGCTCCGGCACTCAGCCCCAGCATTTT. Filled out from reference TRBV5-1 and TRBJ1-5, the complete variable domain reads KAGVTQTPRYLIKTRGQQVTLSCSPISGHRSVSWYQQTPGQGLQFLFEYFSETQRNKGNFPGRFSGRQFSNSRSEMNVSTLELGDSALYLCASSLEGSGTQPQHFGDGTRLSIL.

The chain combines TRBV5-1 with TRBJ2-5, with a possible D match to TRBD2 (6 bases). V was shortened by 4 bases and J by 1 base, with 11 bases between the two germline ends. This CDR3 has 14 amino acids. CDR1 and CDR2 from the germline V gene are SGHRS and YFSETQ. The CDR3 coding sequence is TGCGCCAGCAGCCCCGGGACTCCCCAAGAGACCCAGTACTTC. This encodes CASSPGTPQETQYF. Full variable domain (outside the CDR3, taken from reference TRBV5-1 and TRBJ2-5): KAGVTQTPRYLIKTRGQQVTLSCSPISGHRSVSWYQQTPGQGLQFLFEYFSETQRNKGNFPGRFSGRQFSNSRSEMNVSTLELGDSALYLCASSPGTPQETQYFGPGTRLLVL.

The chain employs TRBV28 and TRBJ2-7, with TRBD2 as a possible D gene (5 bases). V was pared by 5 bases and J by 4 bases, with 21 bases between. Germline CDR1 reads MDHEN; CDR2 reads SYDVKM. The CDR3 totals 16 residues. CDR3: CASSEAGSFRGYEQYF. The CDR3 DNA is TGTGCCAGCAGTGAAGCCGGGTCTTTCCGAGGGTACGAGCAGTACTTC. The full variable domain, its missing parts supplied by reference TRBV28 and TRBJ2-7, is DVKVTQSSRYLVKRTGEKVFLECVQDMDHENMFWYRQDPGLGLRLIYFSYDVKMKEKGDIPEGYSVSREKKERFSLILESASTNQTSMYLCASSEAGSFRGYEQYFGPGTRLTVT.

In DNA form, the CDR3 reads TGTGCCAGCACCGAGACGAATAATTCACCCCTCCACTTT. This sequence encodes CASTETNNSPLHF. The genes are TRBV21-1 and TRBJ1-6. TRBV21-1 represents a pseudogene. The CDR3 is 13 residues long.

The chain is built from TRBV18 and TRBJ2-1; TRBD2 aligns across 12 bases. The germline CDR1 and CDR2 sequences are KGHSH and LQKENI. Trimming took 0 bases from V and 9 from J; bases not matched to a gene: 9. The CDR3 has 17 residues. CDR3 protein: CASSPPASGGDFGEQFF. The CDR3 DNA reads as TGTGCCAGCTCACCACCGGCTAGCGGGGGGGACTTCGGTGAGCAGTTCTTC.

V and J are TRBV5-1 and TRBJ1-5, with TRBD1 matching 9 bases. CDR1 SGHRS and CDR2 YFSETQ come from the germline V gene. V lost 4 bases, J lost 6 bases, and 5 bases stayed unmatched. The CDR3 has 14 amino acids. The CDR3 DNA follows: TGCGCCAGCAGCCAGGACAGGGGAGGTCAGCCCCAGCATTTT. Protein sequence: CASSQDRGGQPQHF.

In DNA, the CDR3 is TGTGCCAGTATAACGTCATTTCCGGCAGCGAACACCGGGGAGCTGTTTTTT. Translated: CASITSFPAANTGELFF. The chain employs TRBV19 and TRBJ2-2; D is undetermined. CDR3 length equals 17 residues. Germline V CDR1 and CDR2: LNHDA, SQIVND (reference sequence). The V gene lost 7 bases and the J gene lost 0 bases, with 18 bases spanning the gap.

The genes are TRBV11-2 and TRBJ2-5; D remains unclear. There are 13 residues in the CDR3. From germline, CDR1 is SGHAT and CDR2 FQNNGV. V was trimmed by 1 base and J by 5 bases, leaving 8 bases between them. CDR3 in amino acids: CASSLGVSETQYF. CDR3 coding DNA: TGTGCCAGCAGCTTAGGTGTCTCTGAGACCCAGTACTTC. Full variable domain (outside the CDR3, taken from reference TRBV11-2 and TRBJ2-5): EAGVAQSPRYKIIEKRQSVAFWCNPISGHATLYWYQQILGQGPKLLIQFQNNGVVDDSQLPKDRFSAERLKGVDSTLKIQPAKLEDSAVYLCASSLGVSETQYFGPGTRLLVL.

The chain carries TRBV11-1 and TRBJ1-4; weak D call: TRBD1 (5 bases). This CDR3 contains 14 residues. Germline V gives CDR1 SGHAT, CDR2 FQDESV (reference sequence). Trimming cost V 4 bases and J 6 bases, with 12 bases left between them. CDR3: CASSSGQAYEKLFF. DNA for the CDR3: TGTGCCAGCAGCTCGGGGCAGGCCTATGAAAAACTGTTTTTT.

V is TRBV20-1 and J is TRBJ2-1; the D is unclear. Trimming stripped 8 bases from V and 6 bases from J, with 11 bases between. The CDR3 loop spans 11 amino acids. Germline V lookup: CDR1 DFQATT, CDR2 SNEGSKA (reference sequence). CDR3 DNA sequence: TGCAGTCACCTAAAGGGCAATGAGCAGTTCTTC. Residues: CSHLKGNEQFF.

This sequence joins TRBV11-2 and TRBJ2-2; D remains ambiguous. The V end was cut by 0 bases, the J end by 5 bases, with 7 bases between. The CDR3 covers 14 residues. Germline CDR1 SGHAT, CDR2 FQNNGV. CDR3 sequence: CASSLDYPTGELFF. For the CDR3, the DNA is TGTGCCAGCAGCTTAGATTACCCTACCGGGGAGCTGTTTTTT.

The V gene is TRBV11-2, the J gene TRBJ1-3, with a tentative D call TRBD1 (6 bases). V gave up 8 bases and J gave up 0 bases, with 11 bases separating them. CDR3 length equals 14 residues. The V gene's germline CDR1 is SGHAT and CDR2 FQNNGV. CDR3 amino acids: CASSKGGSGNTIYF. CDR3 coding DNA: TGTGCCAGCTCCAAGGGGGGCTCTGGAAACACCATATATTTT.

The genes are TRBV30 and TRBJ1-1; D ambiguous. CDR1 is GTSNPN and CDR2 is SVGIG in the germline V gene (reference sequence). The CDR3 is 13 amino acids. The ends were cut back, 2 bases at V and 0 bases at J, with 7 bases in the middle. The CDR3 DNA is TGTGCCTGGAGTTTAGAGGTGAACACTGAAGCTTTCTTT. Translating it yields CAWSLEVNTEAFF.